The 13 T cell receptor beta chains below come from one sample, sequenced in a study of naive and memory T cell subsets. Two oligonucleotides, mixed equimolar, formed the beta constant-region primer covering TRBC1 and TRBC2. TCRdb re-called the UMI-ligation and nested PCR reads through MiXCR, storing one row per CDR3 protein. Of 130,000 to 150,000 distinct CDR3 sequences listed, more than 15% are singletons. Sample: naive CD4+ T cells from blood. The receptors stem from a human donor in good health.

This chain joins TRBV20-1 and TRBJ2-7; D may be TRBD2 (6 bases). Looked up from germline, CDR1 is DFQATT and CDR2 is SNEGSKA (reference sequence). V was pared by 5 bases and J by 1 base, with 21 bases between. The CDR3 is 16 residues long. CDR3: CSASGRAGPSSYEQYF. The CDR3 DNA reads as TGCAGTGCTTCCGGAAGGGCGGGGCCTAGTTCCTACGAGCAGTACTTC.

This clonotype was detected only a few times. This rearrangement joins TRBV12-3 or TRBV12-4 to TRBJ2-4, with D unresolved. The CDR3 totals 14 residues. Trimming took 1 base from V and 6 from J, leaving 10 bases between them. The CDR3 bases are TGTGCCAGCAGTTTAGGGGGTTCCTCAAACATTCAGTACTTC. Translating it yields CASSLGGSSNIQYF.

This clonotype has only a few counts. The chain combines TRBV28 with TRBJ1-4; perhaps TRBD1 as D (5 bases). V gave up 5 bases and J gave up 7 bases, with 11 bases separating them. Germline V gene lookup returns CDR1 MDHEN and CDR2 SYDVKM. The CDR3 totals 13 residues. DNA for the CDR3: TGTGCCAGCAGTGTCGGGGCCGGTGAAAAACTGTTTTTT. Translation: CASSVGAGEKLFF.

The V call is TRBV7-8, the J call TRBJ2-2; 7 bases align to TRBD2. Per germline, CDR1 SGHVS and CDR2 FQNEAQ. The V gene end was trimmed by 4 bases and the J gene end by 2 bases; junction bases not matched to a gene: 19. The length of the CDR3 is 20 residues. CDR3 coding DNA: TGTGCCAGCAGCTCCCGCGGGAGCGGACTGGCTAGCGGCAACACCGGGGAGCTGTTTTTT. Translated: CASSSRGSGLASGNTGELFF.

This clonotype has at least ten counts. The chain employs TRBV12-3 or TRBV12-4 and TRBJ2-1; no reliable D call. Trimming pared 1 base from V and 6 bases from J, leaving 7 bases between. The CDR3 is 13 residues long. This CDR3 is CASSLEGGNEQFF. The CDR3 DNA reads TGTGCCAGCAGTTTAGAGGGTGGCAATGAGCAGTTCTTC.

This clonotype was seen many times. This rearrangement joins TRBV20-1 to TRBJ2-7; 9 bases line up with TRBD1. This CDR3 is built from 13 residues. V was pared by 3 bases and J by 4 bases, with 4 bases of the junction left unmatched. CDR1 DFQATT and CDR2 SNEGSKA come from the germline V gene (reference sequence). CDR3 sequence (DNA): TGCAGTGCTAGTAGGGACAGGGTTTACGAGCAGTACTTC. It yields the protein CSASRDRVYEQYF.

This clonotype appeared a single time. The chain uses TRBV7-9 and TRBJ2-5, with D possibly matching TRBD1 (6 bases). Trimming stripped 5 bases from V and 4 bases from J, with 17 bases between. CDR1 is SEHNR, CDR2 FQNEAQ, per germline (reference sequence). This CDR3 region has 15 residues. CDR3 sequence reads: CASSITGYEGETQYF. CDR3 DNA: TGTGCCAGCAGCATCACAGGGTATGAAGGAGAGACCCAGTACTTC. Together with reference TRBV7-9 and TRBJ2-5, the CDR3 gives the full variable domain: DTGVSQNPRHKITKRGQNVTFRCDPISEHNRLYWYRQTLGQGPEFLTYFQNEAQLEKSRLLSDRFSAERPKGSFSTLEIQRTEQGDSAMYLCASSITGYEGETQYFGPGTRLLVL.

This clonotype was counted at least ten times. The J gene is TRBJ2-1, the V gene TRBV28, with 9 positions matching TRBD2. CDR1 and CDR2 from the germline V gene are MDHEN and SYDVKM. The CDR3 is 15 amino acids. After removal of 4 bases from V and 8 bases from J, the junction contained 9 bases not matched to a gene. The CDR3 nucleotides read TGTGCCAGCAGTTCCGGCGGGAGGGCCGCGGATGAGCAGTTCTTC. It translates to CASSSGGRAADEQFF. Full variable domain (missing parts from reference TRBV28 and TRBJ2-1): DVKVTQSSRYLVKRTGEKVFLECVQDMDHENMFWYRQDPGLGLRLIYFSYDVKMKEKGDIPEGYSVSREKKERFSLILESASTNQTSMYLCASSSGGRAADEQFFGPGTRLTVL.

The chain joins TRBV7-2 to TRBJ1-6, with 7 bases that match TRBD1. J lost 8 bases, V lost 5 bases, and 12 bases had no gene match. Germline assignment: CDR1 SGHTA and CDR2 FQGNSA. CDR3 length: 16 residues. The CDR3 spells CASSPYWTGADSPLHF. Here the CDR3 DNA reads TGTGCCAGCAGCCCCTACTGGACAGGAGCGGATTCACCCCTCCACTTT.

In this sample, this clonotype turned up many times. The chain combines TRBV4-2 with TRBJ1-6; D is uncertain. Germline CDR1 LGHNA, CDR2 YNFKEQ. V lost 2 bases and J lost 7, with 9 bases in between. CDR3 length: 14 amino acids. The CDR3 spells CASSQFLANSPLHF. Written as DNA, the CDR3 is TGTGCCAGCAGCCAATTTTTGGCGAATTCACCCCTCCACTTT.

This clonotype was counted a few times. V gene TRBV19 combines with J gene TRBJ2-2, with D unresolved. The V end lost 6 bases, the J end lost 3 bases, and 11 bases lay between the germline ends. The germline gives CDR1 LNHDA, CDR2 SQIVND (reference sequence). CDR3 length: 14 amino acids. The chain's CDR3 is CASSPDGYTGELFF. CDR3 bases: TGTGCCAGTAGCCCGGACGGCTACACCGGGGAGCTGTTTTTT.

In its sample, this clonotype was seen a few times. The CDR3 region is CAWSVSAVAFF. The CDR3 DNA follows: TGTGCCTGGAGTGTCTCTGCCGTGGCTTTCTTT. This chain joins TRBV30 and TRBJ1-1, with D hard to call. There are 11 residues in the CDR3. Germline CDR1 GTSNPN, CDR2 SVGIG (reference sequence). The germline V and J ends were trimmed by 0 bases and 11 bases, with 10 bases remaining between them.

The genes are TRBV2 and TRBJ2-7, with D possibly TRBD1 on 6 matching bases. Germline V gene data show CDR1 as SNHLY and CDR2 as FYNNEI. The length of the CDR3 is 15 residues. Trimming shortened V by 5 bases and J by 1 base, and 15 bases separated the two germline ends. The CDR3 DNA sequence: TGTGCCAGCAGTCCCGACAGGCCAACGTCCTACGAGCAGTACTTC. This translates into CASSPDRPTSYEQYF.